The present TCR beta chain was sequenced within a study of blood T cell repertoires in COVID-19. Study overall: The samples span acute and convalescent COVID-19 from the United States, Italy and Spain. The analysed material was cDNA or gDNA that came from T cells, B-cell-depleted T cells, or PBMCs.

The germline V gene encodes CDR1 MNHNY and CDR2 SVGAGI (reference sequence). The CDR3 length is 15 residues. V gave up 7 bases and J gave up 4 bases; unmatched junction bases: 11. Under the authors' procedure: Using reference gene primer amplification, nucleated cell counts were estimated. Libraries were prepared by immunoSEQ multiplex PCR; TCRdb keeps only in-frame clonotypes and omits some of them. That table supplies the V and J calls and clone size; D and trimming were determined from the DNA. The data hold some 150,000 clones, with 80% observed a single time. The chain links TRBV6-6 to TRBJ2-5, with 8 bases aligning to TRBD2. This TCR was recovered from a woman aged 50 to 60 with acute or convalescent COVID-19. Sequenced sample: peripheral blood. CDR3 sequence (DNA): TGTGCCAGCACCACAACAGTGCGGGGGGCAGAGACCCAGTACTTC. It encodes CASTTTVRGAETQYF.